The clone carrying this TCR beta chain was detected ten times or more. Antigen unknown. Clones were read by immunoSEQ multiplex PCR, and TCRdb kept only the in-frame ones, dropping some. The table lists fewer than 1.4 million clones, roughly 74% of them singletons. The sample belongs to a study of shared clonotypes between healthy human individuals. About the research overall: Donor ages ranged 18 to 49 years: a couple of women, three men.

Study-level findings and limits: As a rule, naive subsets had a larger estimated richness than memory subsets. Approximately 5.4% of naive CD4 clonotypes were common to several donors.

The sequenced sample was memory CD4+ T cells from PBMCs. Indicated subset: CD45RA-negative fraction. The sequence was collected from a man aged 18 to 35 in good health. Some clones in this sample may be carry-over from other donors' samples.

The DNA of the CDR3 is TGCGCCAGCAGCAGATGGGCCCGCGGGACCTCCACAGATACGCAGTATTTT. Protein product: CASSRWARGTSTDTQYF. This sequence joins TRBV5-1 and TRBJ2-3; possible D gene TRBD2, 6 bases. The CDR3 has 17 residues. The V gene's germline CDR1 is SGHRS and CDR2 YFSETQ. V lost 4 bases, J lost 2 bases, and 20 bases lay in between.